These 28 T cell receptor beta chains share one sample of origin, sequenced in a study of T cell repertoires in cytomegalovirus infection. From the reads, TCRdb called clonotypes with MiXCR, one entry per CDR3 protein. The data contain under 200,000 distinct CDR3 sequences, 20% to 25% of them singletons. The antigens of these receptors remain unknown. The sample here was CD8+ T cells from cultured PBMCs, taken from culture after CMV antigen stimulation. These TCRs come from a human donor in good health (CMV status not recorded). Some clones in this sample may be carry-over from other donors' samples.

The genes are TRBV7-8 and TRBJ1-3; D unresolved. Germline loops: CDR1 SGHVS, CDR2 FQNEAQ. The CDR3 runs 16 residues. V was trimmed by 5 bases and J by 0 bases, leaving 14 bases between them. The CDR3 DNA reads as TGTGCCAGCAGCCCCCGTGGTGTCGGCTCTGGAAACACCATATATTTT. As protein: CASSPRGVGSGNTIYF.

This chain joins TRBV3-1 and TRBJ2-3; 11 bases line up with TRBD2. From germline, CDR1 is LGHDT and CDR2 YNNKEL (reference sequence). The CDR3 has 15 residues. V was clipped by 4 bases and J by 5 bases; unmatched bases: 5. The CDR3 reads CASSRLAGGRDTQYF. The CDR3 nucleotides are TGTGCCAGCAGCCGATTAGCGGGGGGGCGAGATACGCAGTATTTT.

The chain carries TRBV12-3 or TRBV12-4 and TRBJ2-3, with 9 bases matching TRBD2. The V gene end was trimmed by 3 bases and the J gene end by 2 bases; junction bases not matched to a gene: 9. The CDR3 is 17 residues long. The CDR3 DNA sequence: TGTGCCAGCAGTTTGGCGGTCCTAGCGGGGTCCACAGATACGCAGTATTTT. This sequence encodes CASSLAVLAGSTDTQYF.

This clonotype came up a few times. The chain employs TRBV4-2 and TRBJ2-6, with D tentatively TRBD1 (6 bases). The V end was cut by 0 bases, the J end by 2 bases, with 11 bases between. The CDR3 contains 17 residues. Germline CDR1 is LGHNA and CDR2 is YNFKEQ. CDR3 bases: TGTGCCAGCAGCCAAGAAATATCAGGGGCTGGGGCCAACGTCCTGACTTTC. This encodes CASSQEISGAGANVLTF.

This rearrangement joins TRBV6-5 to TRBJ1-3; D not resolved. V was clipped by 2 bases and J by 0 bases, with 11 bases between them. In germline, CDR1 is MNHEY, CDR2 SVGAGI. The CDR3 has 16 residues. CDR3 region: CASSYQTGHSGNTIYF. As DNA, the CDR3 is TGTGCCAGCAGTTACCAGACCGGGCACTCTGGAAACACCATATATTTT.

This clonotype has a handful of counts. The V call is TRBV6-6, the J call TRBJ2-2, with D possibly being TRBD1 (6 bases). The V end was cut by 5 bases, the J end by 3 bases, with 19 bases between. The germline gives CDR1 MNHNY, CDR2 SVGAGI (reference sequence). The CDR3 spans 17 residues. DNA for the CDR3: TGTGCCAGCAGTCATCGAACAGGGCCCCAAGACACCGGGGAGCTGTTTTTT. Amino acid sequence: CASSHRTGPQDTGELFF.

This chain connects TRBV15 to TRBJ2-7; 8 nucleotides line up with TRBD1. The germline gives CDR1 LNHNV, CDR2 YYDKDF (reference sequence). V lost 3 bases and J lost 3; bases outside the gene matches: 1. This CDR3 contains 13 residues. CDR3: CATSRDRVYEQYF. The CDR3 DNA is TGTGCCACCAGCAGGGACAGGGTCTACGAGCAGTACTTC. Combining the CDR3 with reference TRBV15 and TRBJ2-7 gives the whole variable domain DAMVIQNPRYQVTQFGKPVTLSCSQTLNHNVMYWYQQKSSQAPKLLFHYYDKDFNNEADTPDNFQSRRPNTSFCFLDIRSPGLGDTAMYLCATSRDRVYEQYFGPGTRLTVT.

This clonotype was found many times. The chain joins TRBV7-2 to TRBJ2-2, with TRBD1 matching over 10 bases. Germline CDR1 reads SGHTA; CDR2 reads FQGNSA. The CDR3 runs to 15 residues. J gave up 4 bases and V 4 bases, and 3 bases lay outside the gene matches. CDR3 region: CASSSGQGITGELFF. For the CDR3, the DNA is TGTGCCAGCAGCTCGGGACAGGGGATCACCGGGGAGCTGTTTTTT.

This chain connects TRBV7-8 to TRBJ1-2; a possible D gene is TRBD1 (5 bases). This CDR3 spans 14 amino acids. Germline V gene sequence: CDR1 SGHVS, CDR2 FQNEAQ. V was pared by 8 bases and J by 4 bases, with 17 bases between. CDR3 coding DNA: TGTGCCAGCTGGGACGGCATACTCTTCTATGGCTACACCTTC. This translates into CASWDGILFYGYTF.

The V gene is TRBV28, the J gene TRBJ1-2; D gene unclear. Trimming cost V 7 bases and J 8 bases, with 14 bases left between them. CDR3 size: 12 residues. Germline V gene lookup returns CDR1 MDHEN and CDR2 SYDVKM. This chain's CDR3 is CASTFSMGGYTF. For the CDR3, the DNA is TGTGCCAGCACCTTCAGTATGGGGGGCTACACCTTC.

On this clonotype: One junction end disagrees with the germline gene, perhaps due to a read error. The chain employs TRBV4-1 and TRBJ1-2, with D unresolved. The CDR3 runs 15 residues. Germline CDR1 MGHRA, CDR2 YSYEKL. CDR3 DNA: TGTGCCAGCAGCCAAGAAAGGAGCACGATCTATGGCTACACCTTC. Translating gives CASSQERSTIYGYTF.

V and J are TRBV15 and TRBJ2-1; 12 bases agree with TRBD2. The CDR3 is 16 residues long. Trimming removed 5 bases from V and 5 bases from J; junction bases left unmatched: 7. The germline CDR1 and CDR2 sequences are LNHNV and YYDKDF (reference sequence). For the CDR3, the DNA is TGTGCCACCAGCCGACTAGCGGGGGCCACCGACAATGAGCAGTTCTTC. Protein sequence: CATSRLAGATDNEQFF.

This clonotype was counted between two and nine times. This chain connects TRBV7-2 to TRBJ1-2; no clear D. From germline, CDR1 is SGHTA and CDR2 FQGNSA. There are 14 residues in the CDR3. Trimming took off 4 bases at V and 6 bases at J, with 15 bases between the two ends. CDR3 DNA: TGTGCCAGCAGCTCTACGACCTATAGGGATGGCTACACCTTC. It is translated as CASSSTTYRDGYTF. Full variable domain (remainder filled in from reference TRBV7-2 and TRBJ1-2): GAGVSQSPSNKVTEKGKDVELRCDPISGHTALYWYRQSLGQGLEFLIYFQGNSAPDKSGLPSDRFSAERTGGSVSTLTIQRTQQEDSAVYLCASSSTTYRDGYTFGSGTRLTVV.

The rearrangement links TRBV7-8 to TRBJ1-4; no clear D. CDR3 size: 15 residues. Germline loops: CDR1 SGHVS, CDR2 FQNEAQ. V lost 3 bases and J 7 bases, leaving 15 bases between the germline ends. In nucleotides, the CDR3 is TGTGCCAGCAGCTTGGGATCACTCGCGGGTGAAAAACTGTTTTTT. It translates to CASSLGSLAGEKLFF. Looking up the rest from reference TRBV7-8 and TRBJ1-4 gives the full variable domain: GAGVSQSPRYKVAKRGQDVALRCDPISGHVSLFWYQQALGQGPEFLTYFQNEAQLDKSGLPSDRFFAERPEGSVSTLKIQRTQQEDSAVYLCASSLGSLAGEKLFFGSGTQLSVL.

The DNA of the CDR3 is TGTGCCAGCAGCTTAGGGAGGAGCCTTAATGAAAAACTGTTTTTT. It encodes CASSLGRSLNEKLFF. This chain connects TRBV7-9 to TRBJ1-4, with unresolved D. Germline CDR1 is SEHNR and CDR2 is FQNEAQ (reference sequence). V lost 1 base and J 4 bases, leaving 10 bases between the germline ends. The length of the CDR3 is 15 residues.

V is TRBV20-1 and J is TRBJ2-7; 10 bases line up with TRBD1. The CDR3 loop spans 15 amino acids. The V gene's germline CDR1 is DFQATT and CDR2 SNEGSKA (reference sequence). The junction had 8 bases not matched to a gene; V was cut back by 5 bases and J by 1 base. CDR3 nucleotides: TGCAGTGCTTCAGACCCGGGACAGGGGTCCTACGAGCAGTACTTC. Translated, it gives CSASDPGQGSYEQYF.

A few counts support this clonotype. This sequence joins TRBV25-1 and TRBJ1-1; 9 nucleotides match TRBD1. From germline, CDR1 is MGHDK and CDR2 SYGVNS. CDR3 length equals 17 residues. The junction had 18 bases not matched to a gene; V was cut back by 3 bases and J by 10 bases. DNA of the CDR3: TGTGCCAGCAGTGAGGTGGGGACAGGGCGGTCAGCTACCGGAGCTTTCTTT. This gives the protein CASSEVGTGRSATGAFF.

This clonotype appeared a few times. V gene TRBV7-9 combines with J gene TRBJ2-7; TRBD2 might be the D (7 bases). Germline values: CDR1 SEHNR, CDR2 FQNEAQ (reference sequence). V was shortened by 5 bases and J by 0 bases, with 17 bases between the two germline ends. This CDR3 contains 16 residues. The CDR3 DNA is TGTGCCAGCAGCCCCATGGGGGGGCGGAGCTCCTACGAGCAGTACTTC. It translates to CASSPMGGRSSYEQYF.

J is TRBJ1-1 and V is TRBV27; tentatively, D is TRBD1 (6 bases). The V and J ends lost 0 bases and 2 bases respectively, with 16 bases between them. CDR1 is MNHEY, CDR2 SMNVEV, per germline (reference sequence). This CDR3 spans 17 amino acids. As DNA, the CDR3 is TGTGCCAGCAGTTTATCGACGGAGGGGGTGACTAACACTGAAGCTTTCTTT. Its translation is CASSLSTEGVTNTEAFF.

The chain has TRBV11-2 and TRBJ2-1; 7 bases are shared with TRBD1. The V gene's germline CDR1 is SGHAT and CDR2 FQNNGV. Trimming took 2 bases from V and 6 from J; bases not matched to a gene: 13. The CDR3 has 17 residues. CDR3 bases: TGTGCCAGCAGCTTAAGAGGGGGCGCAGGAAAGATCAATGAGCAGTTCTTC. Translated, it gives CASSLRGGAGKINEQFF.

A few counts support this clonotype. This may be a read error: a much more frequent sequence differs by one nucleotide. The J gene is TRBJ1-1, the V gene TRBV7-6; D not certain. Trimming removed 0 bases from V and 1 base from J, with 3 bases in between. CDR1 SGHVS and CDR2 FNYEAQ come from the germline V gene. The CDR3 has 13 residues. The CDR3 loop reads CASSLAANTEAFF. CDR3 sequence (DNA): TGTGCCAGCAGCTTAGCAGCGAACACTGAAGCTTTCTTT.

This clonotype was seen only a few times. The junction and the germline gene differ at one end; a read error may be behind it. The CDR3 coding sequence is TGTGCCAGTAGAATAGGGACGTACCCCTACAATGAGCAGTTCTTC. It specifies CASRIGTYPYNEQFF. This rearrangement joins TRBV19 to TRBJ2-1, with D perhaps assigned TRBD1 or TRBD2 (5 bases each). This CDR3 has 15 residues. Germline V gene sequence: CDR1 LNHDA, CDR2 SQIVND (reference sequence).

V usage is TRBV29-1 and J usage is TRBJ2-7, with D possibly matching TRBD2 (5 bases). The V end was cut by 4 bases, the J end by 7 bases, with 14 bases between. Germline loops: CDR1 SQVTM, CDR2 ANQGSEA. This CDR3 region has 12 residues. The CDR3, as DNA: TGCAGCGTTGGGACCCCGGGGTGGGAGCAGTACTTC. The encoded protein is CSVGTPGWEQYF.

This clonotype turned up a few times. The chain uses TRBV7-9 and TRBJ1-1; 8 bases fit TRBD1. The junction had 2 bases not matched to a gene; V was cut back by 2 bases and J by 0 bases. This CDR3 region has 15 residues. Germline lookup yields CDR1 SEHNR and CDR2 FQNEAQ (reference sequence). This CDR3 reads CASSLWTGLNTEAFF. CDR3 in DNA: TGTGCCAGCAGCTTATGGACAGGGCTGAACACTGAAGCTTTCTTT.

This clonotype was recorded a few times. The CDR3 region is CASSPLPARSVRGNIQYF. CDR3 DNA: TGTGCCAGCAGCCCCCTCCCAGCGCGCTCTGTACGGGGAAACATTCAGTACTTC. J is TRBJ2-4 and V is TRBV7-8; TRBD2 might be the D (5 bases). The CDR3 spans 18 residues. Trimming stripped 5 bases from V and 6 bases from J, with 26 bases between. CDR1 is SGHVS and CDR2 is FQNEAQ in the germline V gene. The whole variable domain, remainder taken from reference TRBV7-8 and TRBJ2-4, is GAGVSQSPRYKVAKRGQDVALRCDPISGHVSLFWYQQALGQGPEFLTYFQNEAQLDKSGLPSDRFFAERPEGSVSTLKIQRTQQEDSAVYLCASSPLPARSVRGNIQYFGAGTRLSVL.

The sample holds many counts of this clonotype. This CDR3 reads CASSQAPDRPTYEQYF. The CDR3 nucleotides are TGCGCCAGCAGCCAAGCCCCGGACAGGCCAACCTACGAGCAGTACTTC. V usage is TRBV4-1 and J usage is TRBJ2-7; 7 positions agree with TRBD1. The germline gives CDR1 MGHRA, CDR2 YSYEKL. V lost 1 base, J lost 2 bases, and 8 bases stayed unmatched. The CDR3 is 16 amino acids.

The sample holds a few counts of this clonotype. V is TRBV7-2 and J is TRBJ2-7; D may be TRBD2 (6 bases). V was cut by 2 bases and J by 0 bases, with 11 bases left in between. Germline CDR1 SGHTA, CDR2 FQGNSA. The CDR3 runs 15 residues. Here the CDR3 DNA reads TGTGCCAGCAGCTTATACGGGGGTCTCTCCTACGAGCAGTACTTC. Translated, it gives CASSLYGGLSYEQYF.

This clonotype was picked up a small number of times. Written as DNA, the CDR3 is TGTGCCAGCAGCGGAGCGGGACAAGAGACCCAGTACTTC. The encoded protein is CASSGAGQETQYF. The chain carries TRBV7-2 and TRBJ2-5; TRBD2 aligns across 7 bases. Germline lookup yields CDR1 SGHTA and CDR2 FQGNSA. The CDR3 contains 13 residues. V gave up 5 bases and J gave up 2 bases; unmatched junction bases: 2.